Given below is one T cell receptor beta chain in context. The antigen is not known. Measured with immunoSEQ multiplex PCR; TCRdb has only the in-frame clones, and not every one. This table has some 15,000 clones, approximately 80% appearing once. The data originate from a study of early stage breast cancer tumors. As for the study in general: About 80% of the 16 invasive tumors were ER+, PR+ and HER2-. Study conclusions and caveats: Compared with adjacent normal breast, tumors showed about 2.4-fold denser, more clonal T cells.

The CDR3 covers 15 residues. Germline V lookup: CDR1 KGHSH, CDR2 LQKENI. V shed 3 bases, J shed 6 bases, and the junction held 8 bases outside the gene matches. The receptor was isolated from a person in their fifties with breast cancer. This chain uses TRBV18 with TRBJ1-2, with 9 bases lining up with TRBD1. Sequencing input: normal breast tissue next to the tumor. The CDR3 sequence is CASSPVGTGYHGYTF. The CDR3 DNA sequence: TGTGCCAGCTCACCGGTTGGGACAGGGTATCATGGCTACACCTTC.